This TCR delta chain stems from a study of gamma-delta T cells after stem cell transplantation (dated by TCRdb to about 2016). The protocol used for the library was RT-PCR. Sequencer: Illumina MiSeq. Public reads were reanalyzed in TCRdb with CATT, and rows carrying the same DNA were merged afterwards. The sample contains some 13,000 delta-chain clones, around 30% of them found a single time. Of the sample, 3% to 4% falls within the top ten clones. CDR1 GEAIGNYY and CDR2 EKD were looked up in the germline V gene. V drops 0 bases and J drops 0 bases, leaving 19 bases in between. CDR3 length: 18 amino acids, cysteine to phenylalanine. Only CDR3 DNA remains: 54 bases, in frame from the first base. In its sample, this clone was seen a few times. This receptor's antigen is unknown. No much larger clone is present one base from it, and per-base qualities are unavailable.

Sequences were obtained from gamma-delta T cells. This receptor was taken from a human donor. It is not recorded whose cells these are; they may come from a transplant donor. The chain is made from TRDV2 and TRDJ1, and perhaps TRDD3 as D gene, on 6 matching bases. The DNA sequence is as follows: TGTGCCTGTGACACCGAAGCCTACTGGGTAGTTAACACCGATAAACTCATCTTT. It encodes CACDTEAYWVVNTDKLIF.